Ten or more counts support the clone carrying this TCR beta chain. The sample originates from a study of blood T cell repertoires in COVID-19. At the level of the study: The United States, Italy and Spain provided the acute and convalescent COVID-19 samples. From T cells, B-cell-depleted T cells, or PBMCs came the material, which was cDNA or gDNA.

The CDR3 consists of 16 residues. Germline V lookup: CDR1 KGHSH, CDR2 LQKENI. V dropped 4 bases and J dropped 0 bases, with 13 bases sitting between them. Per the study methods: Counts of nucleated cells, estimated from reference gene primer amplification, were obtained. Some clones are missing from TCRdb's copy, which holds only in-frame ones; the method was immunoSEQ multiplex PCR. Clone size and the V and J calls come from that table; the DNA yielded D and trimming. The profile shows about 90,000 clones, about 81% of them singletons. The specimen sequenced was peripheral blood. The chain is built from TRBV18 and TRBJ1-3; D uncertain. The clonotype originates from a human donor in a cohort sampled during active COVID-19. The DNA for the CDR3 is TGTGCCAGCTCACTTCGGACGGGAGGCTCTGGAAACACCATATATTTT. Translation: CASSLRTGGSGNTIYF.